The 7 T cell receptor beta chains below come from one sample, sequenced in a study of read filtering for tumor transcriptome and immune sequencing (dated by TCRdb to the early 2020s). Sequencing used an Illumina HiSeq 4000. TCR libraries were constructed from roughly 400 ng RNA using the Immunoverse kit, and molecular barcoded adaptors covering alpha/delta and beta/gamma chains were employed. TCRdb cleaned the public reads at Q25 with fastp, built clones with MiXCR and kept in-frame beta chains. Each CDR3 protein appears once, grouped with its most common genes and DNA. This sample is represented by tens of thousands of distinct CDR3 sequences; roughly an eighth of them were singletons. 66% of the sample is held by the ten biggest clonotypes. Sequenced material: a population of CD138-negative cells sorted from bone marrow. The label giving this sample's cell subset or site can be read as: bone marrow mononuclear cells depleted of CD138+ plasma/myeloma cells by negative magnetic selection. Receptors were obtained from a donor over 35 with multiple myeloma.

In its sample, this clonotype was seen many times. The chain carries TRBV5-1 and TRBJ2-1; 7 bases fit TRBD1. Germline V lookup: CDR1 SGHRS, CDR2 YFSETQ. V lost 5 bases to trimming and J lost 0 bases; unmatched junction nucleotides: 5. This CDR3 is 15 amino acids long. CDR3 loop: CASRWTGSSYNEQFF. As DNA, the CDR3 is TGCGCCAGCAGGTGGACAGGCTCCTCCTACAATGAGCAGTTCTTC.

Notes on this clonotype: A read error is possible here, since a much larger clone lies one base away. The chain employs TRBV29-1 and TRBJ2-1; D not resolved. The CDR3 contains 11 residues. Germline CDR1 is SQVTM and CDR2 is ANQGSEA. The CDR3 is CSVLEYKEQFF. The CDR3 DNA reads TGCAGCGTCCTAGAATACAAGGAGCAGTTCTTC.

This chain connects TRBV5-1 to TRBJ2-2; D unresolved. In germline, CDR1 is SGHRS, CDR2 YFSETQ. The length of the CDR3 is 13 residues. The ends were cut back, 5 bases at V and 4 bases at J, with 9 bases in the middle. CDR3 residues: CASRSGVTGELFF. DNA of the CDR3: TGCGCCAGCAGAAGTGGGGTCACCGGGGAGCTGTTTTTT.

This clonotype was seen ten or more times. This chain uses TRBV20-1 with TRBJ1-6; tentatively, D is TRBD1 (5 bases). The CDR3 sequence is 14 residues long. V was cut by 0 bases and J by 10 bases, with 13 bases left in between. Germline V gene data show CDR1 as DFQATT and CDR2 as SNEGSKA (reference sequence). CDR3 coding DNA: TGCAGTGCTAGAGATAACCAGGGCGGATCACCCCTCCACTTT. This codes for CSARDNQGGSPLHF.

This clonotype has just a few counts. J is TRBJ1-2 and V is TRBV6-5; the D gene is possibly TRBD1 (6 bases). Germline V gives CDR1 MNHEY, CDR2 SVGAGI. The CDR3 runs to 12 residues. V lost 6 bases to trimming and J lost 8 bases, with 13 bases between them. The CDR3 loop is CASRHTGLGYTF. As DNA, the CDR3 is TGTGCCAGCAGACACACAGGGTTAGGCTACACCTTC.

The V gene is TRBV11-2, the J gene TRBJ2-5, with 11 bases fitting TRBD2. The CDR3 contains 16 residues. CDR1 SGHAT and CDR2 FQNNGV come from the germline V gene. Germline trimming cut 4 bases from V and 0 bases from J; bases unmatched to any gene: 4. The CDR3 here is CASSSKTSGNQETQYF. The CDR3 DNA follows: TGTGCCAGCAGCTCCAAGACTAGCGGGAACCAAGAGACCCAGTACTTC.

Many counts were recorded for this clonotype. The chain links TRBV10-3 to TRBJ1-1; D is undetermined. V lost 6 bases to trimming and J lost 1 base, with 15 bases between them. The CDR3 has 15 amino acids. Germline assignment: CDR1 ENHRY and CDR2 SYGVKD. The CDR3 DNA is TGTGCCATCAGAGACGCAATCGGGAAGAACACTGAAGCTTTCTTT. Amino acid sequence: CAIRDAIGKNTEAFF.